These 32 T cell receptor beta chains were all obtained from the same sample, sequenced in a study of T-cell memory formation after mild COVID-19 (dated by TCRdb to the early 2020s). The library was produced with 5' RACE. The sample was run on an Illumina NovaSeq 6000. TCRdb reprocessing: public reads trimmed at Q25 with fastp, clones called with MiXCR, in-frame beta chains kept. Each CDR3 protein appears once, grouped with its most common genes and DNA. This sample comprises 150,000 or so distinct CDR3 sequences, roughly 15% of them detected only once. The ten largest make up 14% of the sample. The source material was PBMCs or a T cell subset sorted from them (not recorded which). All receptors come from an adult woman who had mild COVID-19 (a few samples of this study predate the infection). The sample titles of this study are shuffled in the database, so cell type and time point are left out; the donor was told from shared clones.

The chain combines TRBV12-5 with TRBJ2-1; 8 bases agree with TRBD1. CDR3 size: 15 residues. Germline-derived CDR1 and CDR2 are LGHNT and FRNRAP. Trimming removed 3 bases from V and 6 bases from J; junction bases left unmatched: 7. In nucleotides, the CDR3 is TGTGCTAGTGGTTTTCCCGGGACAGGCACCAATGAGCAGTTCTTC. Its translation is CASGFPGTGTNEQFF.

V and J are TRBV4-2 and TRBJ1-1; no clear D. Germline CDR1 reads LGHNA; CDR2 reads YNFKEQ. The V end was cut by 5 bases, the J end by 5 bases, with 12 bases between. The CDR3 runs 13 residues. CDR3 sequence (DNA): TGTGCCAGCAGCACACAACCCGGGACTGAAGCTTTCTTT. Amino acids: CASSTQPGTEAFF.

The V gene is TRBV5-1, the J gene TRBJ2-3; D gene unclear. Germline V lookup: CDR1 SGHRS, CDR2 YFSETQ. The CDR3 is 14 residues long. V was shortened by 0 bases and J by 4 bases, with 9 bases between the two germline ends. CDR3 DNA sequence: TGCGCCAGCAGCTTGGCCTCGGGCCCAGATACGCAGTATTTT. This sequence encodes CASSLASGPDTQYF. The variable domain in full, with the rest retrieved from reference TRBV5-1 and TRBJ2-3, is KAGVTQTPRYLIKTRGQQVTLSCSPISGHRSVSWYQQTPGQGLQFLFEYFSETQRNKGNFPGRFSGRQFSNSRSEMNVSTLELGDSALYLCASSLASGPDTQYFGPGTRLTVL.

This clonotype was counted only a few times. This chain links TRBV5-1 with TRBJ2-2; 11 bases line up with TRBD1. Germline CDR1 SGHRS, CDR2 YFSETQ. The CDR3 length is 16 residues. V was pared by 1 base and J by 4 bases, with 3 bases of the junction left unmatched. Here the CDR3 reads CASSLSGTGGTGELFF. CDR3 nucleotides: TGCGCCAGCAGCTTGTCCGGGACAGGGGGCACCGGGGAGCTGTTTTTT.

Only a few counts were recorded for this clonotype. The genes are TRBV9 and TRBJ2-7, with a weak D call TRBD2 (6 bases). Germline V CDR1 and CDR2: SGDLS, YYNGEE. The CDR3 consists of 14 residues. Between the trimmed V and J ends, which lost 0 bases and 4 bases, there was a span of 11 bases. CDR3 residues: CASSVGGTGYEQYF. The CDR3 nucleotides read TGTGCCAGCAGCGTAGGGGGGACTGGTTACGAGCAGTACTTC.

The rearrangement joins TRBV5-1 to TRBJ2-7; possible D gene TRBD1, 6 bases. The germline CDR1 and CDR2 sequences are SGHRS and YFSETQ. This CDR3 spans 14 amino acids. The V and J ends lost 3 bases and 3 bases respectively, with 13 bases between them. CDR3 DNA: TGCGCCAGCAGCTCCTCTACAGGGTACTACGAGCAGTACTTC. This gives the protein CASSSSTGYYEQYF.

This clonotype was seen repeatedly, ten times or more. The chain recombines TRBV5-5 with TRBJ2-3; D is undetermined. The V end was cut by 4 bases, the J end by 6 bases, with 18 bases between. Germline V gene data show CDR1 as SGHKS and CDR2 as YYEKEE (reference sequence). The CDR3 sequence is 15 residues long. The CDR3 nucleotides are TGTGCCAGCAGCCTTATGTATCGGAACTCCGATACGCAGTATTTT. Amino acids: CASSLMYRNSDTQYF.

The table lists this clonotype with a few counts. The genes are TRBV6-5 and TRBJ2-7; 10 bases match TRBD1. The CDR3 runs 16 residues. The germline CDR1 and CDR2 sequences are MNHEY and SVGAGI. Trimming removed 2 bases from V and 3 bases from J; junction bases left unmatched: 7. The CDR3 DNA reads TGTGCCAGCAGTTACCCCTCGGGACAGGGGCGCTACGAGCAGTACTTC. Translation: CASSYPSGQGRYEQYF.

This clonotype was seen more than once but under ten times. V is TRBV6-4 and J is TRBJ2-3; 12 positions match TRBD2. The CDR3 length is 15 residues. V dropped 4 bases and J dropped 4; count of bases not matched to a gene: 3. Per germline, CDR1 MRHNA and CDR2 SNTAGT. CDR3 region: CASSATSGGADTQYF. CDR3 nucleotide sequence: TGTGCCAGCAGTGCGACTAGCGGGGGAGCAGATACGCAGTATTTT.

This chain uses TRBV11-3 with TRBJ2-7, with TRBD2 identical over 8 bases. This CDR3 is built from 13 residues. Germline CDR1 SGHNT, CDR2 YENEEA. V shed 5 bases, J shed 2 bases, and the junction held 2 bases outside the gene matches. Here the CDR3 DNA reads TGTGCCAGCAGCCGTAGCGGGGCCTACGAGCAGTACTTC. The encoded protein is CASSRSGAYEQYF.

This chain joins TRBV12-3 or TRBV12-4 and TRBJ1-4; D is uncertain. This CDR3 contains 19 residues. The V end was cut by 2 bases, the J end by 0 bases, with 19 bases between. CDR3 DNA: TGTGCCAGCAGTTTATTCGCGACATCAGGTCATTCAACTAATGAAAAACTGTTTTTT. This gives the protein CASSLFATSGHSTNEKLFF.

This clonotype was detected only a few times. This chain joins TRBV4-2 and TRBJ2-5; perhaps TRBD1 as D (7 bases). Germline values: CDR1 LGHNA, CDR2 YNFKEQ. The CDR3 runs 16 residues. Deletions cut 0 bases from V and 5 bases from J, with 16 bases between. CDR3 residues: CASSQDHRGAGETQYF. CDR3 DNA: TGTGCCAGCAGCCAAGATCACAGGGGAGCGGGTGAGACCCAGTACTTC.

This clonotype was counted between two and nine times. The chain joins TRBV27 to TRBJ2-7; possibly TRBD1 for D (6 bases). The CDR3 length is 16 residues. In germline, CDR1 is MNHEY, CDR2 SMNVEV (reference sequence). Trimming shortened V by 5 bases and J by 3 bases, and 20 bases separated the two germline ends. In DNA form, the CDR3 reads TGTGCCAGCAGTCCTCGAAATTGGGACACCCTCTACGAGCAGTACTTC. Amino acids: CASSPRNWDTLYEQYF.

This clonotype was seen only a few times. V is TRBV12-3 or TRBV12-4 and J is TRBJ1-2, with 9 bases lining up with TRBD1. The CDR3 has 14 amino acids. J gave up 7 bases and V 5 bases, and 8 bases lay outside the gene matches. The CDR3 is CASSLLLTGGGYTF. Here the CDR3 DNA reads TGTGCCAGCAGTCTATTATTGACAGGGGGTGGCTACACCTTC.

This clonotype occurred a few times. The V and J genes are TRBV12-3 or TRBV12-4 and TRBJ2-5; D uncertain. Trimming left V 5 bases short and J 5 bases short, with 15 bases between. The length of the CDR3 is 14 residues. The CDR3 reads CASSPRDPRETQYF. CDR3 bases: TGTGCCAGCAGTCCTAGGGATCCGAGGGAGACCCAGTACTTC.

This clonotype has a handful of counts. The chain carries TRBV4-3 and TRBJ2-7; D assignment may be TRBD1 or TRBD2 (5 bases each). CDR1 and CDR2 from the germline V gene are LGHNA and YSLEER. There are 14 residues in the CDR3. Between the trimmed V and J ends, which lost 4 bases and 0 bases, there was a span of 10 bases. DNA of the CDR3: TGCGCCAGCAGCCGAGAGGGGAGCTCCTACGAGCAGTACTTC. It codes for CASSREGSSYEQYF.

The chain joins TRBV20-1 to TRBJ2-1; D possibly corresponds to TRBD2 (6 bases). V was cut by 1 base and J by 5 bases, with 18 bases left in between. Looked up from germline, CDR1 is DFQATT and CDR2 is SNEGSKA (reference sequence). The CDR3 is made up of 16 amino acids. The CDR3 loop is CSARVERAAIHNEQFF. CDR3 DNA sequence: TGCAGTGCTAGAGTGGAGCGGGCTGCTATCCACAATGAGCAGTTCTTC.

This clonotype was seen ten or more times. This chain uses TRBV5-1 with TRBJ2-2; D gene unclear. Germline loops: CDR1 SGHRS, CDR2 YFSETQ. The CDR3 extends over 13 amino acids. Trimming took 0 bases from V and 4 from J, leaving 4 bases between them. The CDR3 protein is CASSLEATGELFF. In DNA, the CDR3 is TGCGCCAGCAGCTTGGAGGCCACCGGGGAGCTGTTTTTT.

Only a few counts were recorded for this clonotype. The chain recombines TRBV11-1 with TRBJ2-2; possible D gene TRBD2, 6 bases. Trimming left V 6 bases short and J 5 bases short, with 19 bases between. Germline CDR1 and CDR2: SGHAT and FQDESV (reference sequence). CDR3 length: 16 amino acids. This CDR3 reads CASRGGERRKTGELFF. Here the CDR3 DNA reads TGTGCCAGCAGGGGAGGCGAGCGGAGGAAGACCGGGGAGCTGTTTTTT.

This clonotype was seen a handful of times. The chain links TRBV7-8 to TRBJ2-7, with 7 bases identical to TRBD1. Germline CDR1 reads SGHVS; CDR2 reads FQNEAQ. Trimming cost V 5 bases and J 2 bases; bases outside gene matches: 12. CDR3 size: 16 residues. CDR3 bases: TGTGCCAGCAGCGGCACCCCCGGACAGGTCGCCTACGAGCAGTACTTC. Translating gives CASSGTPGQVAYEQYF.

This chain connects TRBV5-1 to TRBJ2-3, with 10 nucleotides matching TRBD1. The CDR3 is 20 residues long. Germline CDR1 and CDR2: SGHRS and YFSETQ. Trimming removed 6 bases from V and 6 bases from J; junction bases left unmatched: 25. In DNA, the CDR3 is TGCGCCAGCAAAGTCACTGCGTCCTCCGGGACAGGGGCGTCAGGGGATACGCAGTATTTT. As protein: CASKVTASSGTGASGDTQYF.

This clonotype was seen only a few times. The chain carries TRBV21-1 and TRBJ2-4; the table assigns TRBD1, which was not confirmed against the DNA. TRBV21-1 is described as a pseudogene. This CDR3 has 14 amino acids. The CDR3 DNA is TGTGCCAGCAGCTACGGGACGGGTAAAAACATTCAGTACTTC. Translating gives CASSYGTGKNIQYF.

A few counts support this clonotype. The CDR3: CASIKGLAGTGELFF. The CDR3 DNA reads TGTGCCAGCATCAAGGGGCTAGCGGGGACCGGGGAGCTGTTTTTT. The J gene is TRBJ2-2, the V gene TRBV12-3 or TRBV12-4; 9 bases are shared with TRBD2. V shed 7 bases and J 5 bases; nucleotides not matched to a gene: 8. The length of the CDR3 is 15 residues.

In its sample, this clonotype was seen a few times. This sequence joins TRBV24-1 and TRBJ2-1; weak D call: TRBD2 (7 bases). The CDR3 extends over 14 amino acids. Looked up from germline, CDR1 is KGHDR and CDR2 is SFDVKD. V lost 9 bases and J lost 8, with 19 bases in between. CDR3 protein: CATSRRGPWDEQFF. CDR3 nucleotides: TGTGCCACCTCGAGGCGGGGGCCTTGGGATGAGCAGTTCTTC.

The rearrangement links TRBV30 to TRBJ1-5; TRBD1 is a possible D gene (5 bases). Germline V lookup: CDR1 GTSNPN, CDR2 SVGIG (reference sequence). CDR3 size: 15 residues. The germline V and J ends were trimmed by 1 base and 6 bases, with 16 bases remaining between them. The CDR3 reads CAWSGRGGSGQPQHF. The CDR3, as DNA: TGTGCCTGGAGTGGACGTGGGGGGTCGGGTCAGCCCCAGCATTTT.

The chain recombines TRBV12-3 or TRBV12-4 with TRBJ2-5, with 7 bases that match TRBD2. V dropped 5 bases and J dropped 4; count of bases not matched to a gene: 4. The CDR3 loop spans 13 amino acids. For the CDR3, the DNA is TGTGCCAGCAGTAGGACTAGTAGAGAGACCCAGTACTTC. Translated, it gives CASSRTSRETQYF.

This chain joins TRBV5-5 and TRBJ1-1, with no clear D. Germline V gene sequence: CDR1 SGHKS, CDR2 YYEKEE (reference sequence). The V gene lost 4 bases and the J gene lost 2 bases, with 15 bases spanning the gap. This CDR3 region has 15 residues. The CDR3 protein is CASSLVGLPNTEAFF. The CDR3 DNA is TGTGCCAGCAGCCTTGTTGGGCTGCCTAACACTGAAGCTTTCTTT.

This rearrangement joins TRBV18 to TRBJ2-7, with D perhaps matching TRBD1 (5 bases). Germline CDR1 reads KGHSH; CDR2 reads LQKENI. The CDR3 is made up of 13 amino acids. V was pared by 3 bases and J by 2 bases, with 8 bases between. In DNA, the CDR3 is TGTGCCAGCTCACCTGGGGCCACCTACGAGCAGTACTTC. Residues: CASSPGATYEQYF.

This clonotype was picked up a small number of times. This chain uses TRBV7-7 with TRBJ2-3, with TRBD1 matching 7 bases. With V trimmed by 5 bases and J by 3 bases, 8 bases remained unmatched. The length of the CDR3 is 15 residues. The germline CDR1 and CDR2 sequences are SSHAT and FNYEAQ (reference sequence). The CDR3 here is CASSQTGSGTDTQYF. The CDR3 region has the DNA TGTGCCAGCAGCCAGACAGGGTCCGGGACAGATACGCAGTATTTT.

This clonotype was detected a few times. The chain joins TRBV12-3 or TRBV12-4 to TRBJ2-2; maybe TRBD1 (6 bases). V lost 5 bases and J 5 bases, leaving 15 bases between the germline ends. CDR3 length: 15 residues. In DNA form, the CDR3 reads TGTGCCAGCAGTCTTGAGGGGGTTTTAACCGGGGAGCTGTTTTTT. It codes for CASSLEGVLTGELFF.

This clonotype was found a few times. In DNA form, the CDR3 reads TGTGCCAGCAGTCCGGCCGCGATCCTAGCGGGAGGATTCCAAGAGACCCAGTACTTC. This codes for CASSPAAILAGGFQETQYF. This rearrangement joins TRBV12-3 or TRBV12-4 to TRBJ2-5; 11 nucleotides match TRBD2. The trim removed 5 bases at V and 1 base at J, leaving 15 bases unmatched. This CDR3 is 19 amino acids long.

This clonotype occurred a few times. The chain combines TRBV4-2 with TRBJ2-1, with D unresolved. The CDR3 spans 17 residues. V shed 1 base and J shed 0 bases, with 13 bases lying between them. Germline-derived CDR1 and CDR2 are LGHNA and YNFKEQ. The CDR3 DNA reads TGTGCCAGCAGCCAAGGACCAACGGAGAGCTCCTACAATGAGCAGTTCTTC. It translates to CASSQGPTESSYNEQFF.